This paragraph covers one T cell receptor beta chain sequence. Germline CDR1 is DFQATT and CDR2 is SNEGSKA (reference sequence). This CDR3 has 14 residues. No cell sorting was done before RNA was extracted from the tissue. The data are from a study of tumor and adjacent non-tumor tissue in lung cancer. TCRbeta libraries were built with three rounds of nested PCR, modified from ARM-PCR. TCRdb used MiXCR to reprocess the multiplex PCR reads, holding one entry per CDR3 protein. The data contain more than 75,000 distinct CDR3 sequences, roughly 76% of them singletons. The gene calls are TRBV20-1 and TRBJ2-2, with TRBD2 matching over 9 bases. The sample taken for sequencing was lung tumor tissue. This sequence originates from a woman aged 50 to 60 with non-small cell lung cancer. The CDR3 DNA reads TGCAATACTAGTCCTAGCGGGATTTCCGGGGAGCTGTTTTTT. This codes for CNTSPSGISGELFF.